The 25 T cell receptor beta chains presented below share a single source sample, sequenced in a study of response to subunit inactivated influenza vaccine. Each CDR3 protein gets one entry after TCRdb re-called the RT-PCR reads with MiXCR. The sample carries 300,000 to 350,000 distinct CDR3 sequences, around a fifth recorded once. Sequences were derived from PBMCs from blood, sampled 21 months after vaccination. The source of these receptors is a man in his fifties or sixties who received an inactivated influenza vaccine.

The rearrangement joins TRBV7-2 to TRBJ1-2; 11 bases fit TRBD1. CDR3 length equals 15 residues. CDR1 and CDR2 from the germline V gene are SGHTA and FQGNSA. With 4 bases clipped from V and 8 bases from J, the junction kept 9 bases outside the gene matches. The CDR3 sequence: CASSSNGQGAGGYTF. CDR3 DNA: TGTGCCAGCAGCTCCAACGGACAGGGGGCGGGAGGCTACACCTTC.

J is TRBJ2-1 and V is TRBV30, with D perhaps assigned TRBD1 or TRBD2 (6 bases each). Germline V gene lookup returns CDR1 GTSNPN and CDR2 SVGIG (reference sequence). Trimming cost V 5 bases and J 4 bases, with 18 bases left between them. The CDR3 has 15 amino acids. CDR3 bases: TGTGCCTGGGGGGGCCTAGCGCTAACTTACAATGAGCAGTTCTTC. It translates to CAWGGLALTYNEQFF.

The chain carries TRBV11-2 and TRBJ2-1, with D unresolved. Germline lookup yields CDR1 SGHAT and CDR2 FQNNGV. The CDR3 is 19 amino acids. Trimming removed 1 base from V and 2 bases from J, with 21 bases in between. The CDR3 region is CASSLGVGVRLNTYNEQFF. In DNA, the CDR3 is TGTGCCAGCAGCTTAGGGGTGGGTGTGCGACTCAATACCTACAATGAGCAGTTCTTC.

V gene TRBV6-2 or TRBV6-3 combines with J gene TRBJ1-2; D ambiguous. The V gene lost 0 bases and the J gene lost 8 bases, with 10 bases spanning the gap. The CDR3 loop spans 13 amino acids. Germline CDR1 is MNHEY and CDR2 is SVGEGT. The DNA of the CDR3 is TGTGCCAGCAGTTACTCGAAAGGGAGCGGCTACACCTTC. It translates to CASSYSKGSGYTF.

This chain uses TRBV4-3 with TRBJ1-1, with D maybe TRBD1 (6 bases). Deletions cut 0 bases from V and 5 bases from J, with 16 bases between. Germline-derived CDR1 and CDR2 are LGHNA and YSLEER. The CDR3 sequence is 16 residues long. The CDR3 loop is CASSQDYPGESTEAFF. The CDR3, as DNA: TGCGCCAGCAGCCAAGATTATCCAGGGGAGAGTACTGAAGCTTTCTTT.

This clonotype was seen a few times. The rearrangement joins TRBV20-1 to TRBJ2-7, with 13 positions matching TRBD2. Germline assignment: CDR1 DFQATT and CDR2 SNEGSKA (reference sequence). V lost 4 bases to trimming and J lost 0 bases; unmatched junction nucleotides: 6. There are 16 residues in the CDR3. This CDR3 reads CSATMTSGRYSYEQYF. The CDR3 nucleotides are TGCAGTGCTACCATGACTAGCGGGAGGTACTCCTACGAGCAGTACTTC.

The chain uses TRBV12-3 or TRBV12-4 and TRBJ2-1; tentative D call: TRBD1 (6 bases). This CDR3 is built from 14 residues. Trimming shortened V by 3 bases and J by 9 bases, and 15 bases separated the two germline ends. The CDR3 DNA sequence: TGTGCCAGCAGTTTCTTTGGTGAGGACAGTGAGCAGTTCTTC. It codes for CASSFFGEDSEQFF.

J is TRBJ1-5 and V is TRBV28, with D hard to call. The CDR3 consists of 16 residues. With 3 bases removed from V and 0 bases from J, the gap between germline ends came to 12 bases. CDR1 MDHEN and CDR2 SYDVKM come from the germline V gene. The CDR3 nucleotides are TGTGCCAGCAGTTTTCAGGAGCTCTTTAGCAATCAGCCCCAGCATTTT. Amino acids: CASSFQELFSNQPQHF.

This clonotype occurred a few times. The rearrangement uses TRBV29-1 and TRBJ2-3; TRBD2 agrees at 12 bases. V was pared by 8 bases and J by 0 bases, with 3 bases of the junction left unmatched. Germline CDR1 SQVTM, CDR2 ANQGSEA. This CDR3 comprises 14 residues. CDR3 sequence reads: CSLGTSGSTDTQYF. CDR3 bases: TGCAGCCTGGGGACTAGCGGGAGCACAGATACGCAGTATTTT.

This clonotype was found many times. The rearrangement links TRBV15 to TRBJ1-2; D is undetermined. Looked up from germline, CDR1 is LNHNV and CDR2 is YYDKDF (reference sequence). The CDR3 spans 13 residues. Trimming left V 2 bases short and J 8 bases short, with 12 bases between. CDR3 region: CATSRQNYGGYTF. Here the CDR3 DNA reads TGTGCCACCAGCAGACAAAATTACGGGGGCTACACCTTC. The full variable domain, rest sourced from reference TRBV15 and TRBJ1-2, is DAMVIQNPRYQVTQFGKPVTLSCSQTLNHNVMYWYQQKSSQAPKLLFHYYDKDFNNEADTPDNFQSRRPNTSFCFLDIRSPGLGDTAMYLCATSRQNYGGYTFGSGTRLTVV.

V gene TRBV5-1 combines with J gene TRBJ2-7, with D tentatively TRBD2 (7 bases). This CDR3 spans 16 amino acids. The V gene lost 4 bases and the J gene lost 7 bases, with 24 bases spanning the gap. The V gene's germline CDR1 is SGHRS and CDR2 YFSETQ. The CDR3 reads CASSAWGGVDREEQYF. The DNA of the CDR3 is TGCGCCAGCAGCGCTTGGGGGGGCGTAGACAGAGAAGAGCAGTACTTC.

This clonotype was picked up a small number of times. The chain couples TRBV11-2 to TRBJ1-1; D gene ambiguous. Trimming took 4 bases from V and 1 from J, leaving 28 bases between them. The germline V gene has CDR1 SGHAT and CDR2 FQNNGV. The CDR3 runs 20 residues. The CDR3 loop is CASSCNLHLAGFAENTEAFF. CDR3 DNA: TGTGCCAGCAGCTGCAACCTTCATCTGGCGGGTTTTGCGGAGAACACTGAAGCTTTCTTT. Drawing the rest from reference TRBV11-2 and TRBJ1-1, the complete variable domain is EAGVAQSPRYKIIEKRQSVAFWCNPISGHATLYWYQQILGQGPKLLIQFQNNGVVDDSQLPKDRFSAERLKGVDSTLKIQPAKLEDSAVYLCASSCNLHLAGFAENTEAFFGQGTRLTVV.

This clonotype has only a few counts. The CDR3 here is CSVLGRGFGNEQFF. DNA for the CDR3: TGCAGCGTTCTTGGCAGGGGGTTCGGCAATGAGCAGTTCTTC. V and J are TRBV29-1 and TRBJ2-1; 7 nucleotides line up with TRBD1. The CDR3 spans 14 residues. With 5 bases clipped from V and 6 bases from J, the junction kept 10 bases outside the gene matches. Per germline, CDR1 SQVTM and CDR2 ANQGSEA.

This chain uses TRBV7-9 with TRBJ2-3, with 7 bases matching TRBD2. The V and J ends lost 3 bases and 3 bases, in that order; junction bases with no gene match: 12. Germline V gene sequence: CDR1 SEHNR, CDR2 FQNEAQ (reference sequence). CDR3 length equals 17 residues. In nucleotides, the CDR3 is TGTGCCAGCAGCTTTTCTCTGGGACTAAATCTTACAGATACGCAGTATTTT. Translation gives CASSFSLGLNLTDTQYF.

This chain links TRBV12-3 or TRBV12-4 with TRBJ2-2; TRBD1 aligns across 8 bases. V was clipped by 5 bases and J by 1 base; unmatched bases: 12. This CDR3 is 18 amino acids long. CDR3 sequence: CASSNKQGAAENTGELFF. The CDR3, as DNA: TGTGCCAGCAGTAATAAGCAGGGGGCCGCTGAGAACACCGGGGAGCTGTTTTTT.

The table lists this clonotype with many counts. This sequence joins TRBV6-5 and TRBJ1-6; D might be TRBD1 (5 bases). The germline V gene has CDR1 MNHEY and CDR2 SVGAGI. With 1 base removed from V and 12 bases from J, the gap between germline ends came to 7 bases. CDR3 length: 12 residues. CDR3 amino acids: CASSYWGGPLHF. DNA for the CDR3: TGTGCCAGCAGTTACTGGGGGGGACCCCTCCACTTT.

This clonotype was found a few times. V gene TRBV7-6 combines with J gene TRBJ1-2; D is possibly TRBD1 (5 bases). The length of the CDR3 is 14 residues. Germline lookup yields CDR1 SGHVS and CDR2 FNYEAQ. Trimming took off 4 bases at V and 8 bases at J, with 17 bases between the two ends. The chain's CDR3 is CASSSPGEGNGYTF. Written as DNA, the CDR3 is TGTGCCAGCAGCTCCCCCGGCGAGGGGAACGGCTACACCTTC.

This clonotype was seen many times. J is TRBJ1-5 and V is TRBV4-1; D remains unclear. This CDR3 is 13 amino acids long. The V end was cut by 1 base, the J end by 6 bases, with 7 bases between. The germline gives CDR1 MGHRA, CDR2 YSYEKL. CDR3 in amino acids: CASSQVWVQPQHF. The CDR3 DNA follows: TGCGCCAGCAGCCAAGTATGGGTTCAGCCCCAGCATTTT.

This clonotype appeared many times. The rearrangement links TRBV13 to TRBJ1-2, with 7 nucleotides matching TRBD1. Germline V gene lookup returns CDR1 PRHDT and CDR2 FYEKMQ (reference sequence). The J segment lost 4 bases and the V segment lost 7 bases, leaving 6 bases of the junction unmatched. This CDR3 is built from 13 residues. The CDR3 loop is CASIRQGSYGYTF. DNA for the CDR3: TGTGCCAGCATCCGACAGGGTAGCTATGGCTACACCTTC.

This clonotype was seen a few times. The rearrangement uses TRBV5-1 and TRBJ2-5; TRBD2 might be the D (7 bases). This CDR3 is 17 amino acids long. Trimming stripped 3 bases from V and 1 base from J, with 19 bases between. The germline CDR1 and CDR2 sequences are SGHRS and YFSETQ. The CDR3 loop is CASSSVGRGRFQETQYF. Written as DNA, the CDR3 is TGCGCCAGCAGCTCAGTTGGGAGGGGGAGGTTCCAAGAGACCCAGTACTTC.

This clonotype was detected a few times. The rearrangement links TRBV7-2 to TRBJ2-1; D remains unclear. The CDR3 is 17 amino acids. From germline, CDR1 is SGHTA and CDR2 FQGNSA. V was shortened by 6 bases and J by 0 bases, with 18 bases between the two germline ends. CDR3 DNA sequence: TGTGCCAGCAGTTTCCGGGCCTACGACTCCTCCTACAATGAGCAGTTCTTC. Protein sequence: CASSFRAYDSSYNEQFF.

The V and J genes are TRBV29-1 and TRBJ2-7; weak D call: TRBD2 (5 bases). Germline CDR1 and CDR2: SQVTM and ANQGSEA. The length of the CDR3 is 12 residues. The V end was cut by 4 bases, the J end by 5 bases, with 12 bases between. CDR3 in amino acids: CSVGGQDHEQYF. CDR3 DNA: TGCAGCGTTGGAGGGCAGGACCACGAGCAGTACTTC.

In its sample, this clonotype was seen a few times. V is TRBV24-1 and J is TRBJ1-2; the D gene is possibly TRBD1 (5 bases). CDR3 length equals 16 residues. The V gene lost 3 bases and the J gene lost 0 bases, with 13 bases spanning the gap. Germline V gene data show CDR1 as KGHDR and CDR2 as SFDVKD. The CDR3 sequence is CATSDPRDGTNYGYTF. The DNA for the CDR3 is TGTGCCACCAGTGATCCGCGGGACGGAACTAACTATGGCTACACCTTC.

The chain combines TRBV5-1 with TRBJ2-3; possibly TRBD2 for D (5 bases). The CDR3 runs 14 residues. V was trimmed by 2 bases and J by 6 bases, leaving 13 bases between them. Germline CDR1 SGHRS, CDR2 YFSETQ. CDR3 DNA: TGCGCCAGCAGCTTTCGGGGAGAAAGTGATACGCAGTATTTT. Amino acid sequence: CASSFRGESDTQYF. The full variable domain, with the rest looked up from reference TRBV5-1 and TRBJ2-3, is KAGVTQTPRYLIKTRGQQVTLSCSPISGHRSVSWYQQTPGQGLQFLFEYFSETQRNKGNFPGRFSGRQFSNSRSEMNVSTLELGDSALYLCASSFRGESDTQYFGPGTRLTVL.

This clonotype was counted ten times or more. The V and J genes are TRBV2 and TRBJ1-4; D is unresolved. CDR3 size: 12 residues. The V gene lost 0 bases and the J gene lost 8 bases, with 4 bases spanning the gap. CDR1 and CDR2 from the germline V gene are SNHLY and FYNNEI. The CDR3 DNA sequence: TGTGCCAGCAGTGAAGCAGGCGAAAAACTGTTTTTT. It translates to CASSEAGEKLFF.